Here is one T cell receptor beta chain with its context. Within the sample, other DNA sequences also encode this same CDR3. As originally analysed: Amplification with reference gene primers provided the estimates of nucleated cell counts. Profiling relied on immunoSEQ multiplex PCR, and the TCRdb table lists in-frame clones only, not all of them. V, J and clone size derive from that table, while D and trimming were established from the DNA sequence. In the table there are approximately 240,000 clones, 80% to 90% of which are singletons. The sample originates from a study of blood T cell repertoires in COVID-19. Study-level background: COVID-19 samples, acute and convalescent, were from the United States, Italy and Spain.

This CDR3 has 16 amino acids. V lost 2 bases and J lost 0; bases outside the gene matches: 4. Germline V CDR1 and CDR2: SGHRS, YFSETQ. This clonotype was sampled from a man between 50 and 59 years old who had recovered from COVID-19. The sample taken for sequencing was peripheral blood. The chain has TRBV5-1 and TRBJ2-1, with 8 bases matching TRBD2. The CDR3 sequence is CASSLIAGSSYNEQFF. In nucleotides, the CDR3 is TGCGCCAGCAGCTTAATAGCGGGAAGCTCCTACAATGAGCAGTTCTTC.